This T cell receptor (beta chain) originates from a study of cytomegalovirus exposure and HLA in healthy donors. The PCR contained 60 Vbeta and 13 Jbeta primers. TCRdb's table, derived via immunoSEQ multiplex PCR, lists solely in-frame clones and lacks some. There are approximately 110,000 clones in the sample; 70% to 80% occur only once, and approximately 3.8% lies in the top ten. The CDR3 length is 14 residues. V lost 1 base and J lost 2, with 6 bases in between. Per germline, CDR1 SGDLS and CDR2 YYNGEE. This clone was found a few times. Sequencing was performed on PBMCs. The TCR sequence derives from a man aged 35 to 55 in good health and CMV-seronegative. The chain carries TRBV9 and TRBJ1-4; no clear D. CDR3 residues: CASSVSDTNEKLFF. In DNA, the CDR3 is TGTGCCAGCAGCGTAAGCGATACTAATGAAAAACTGTTTTTT.